This TCR beta chain was identified during a study of blood T cell repertoires in COVID-19. The wider study: Sites in the United States, Italy and Spain provided acute and convalescent COVID-19 samples. Sources were T cells, B-cell-depleted T cells, or PBMCs; the material itself was cDNA or gDNA.

V was shortened by 5 bases and J by 7 bases, with 17 bases between the two germline ends. Germline CDR1 is MDHEN and CDR2 is SYDVKM. This CDR3 is 14 amino acids long. In the authors' workflow: Estimation of nucleated cell counts relied on the amplification of reference gene primers. Clones were sequenced by immunoSEQ multiplex PCR, and TCRdb holds only the in-frame ones, with some missing. V and J calls and clone size are given by that table; D and trimming were obtained from the DNA. The sample includes hundreds of thousands of clones, around 87% of them seen just once. This clone was counted only a few times. Enrolled during active infection, Seattle patients were then followed longitudinally.

The clonotype was recovered from a woman in her forties with COVID-19, enrolled during active disease. The source material was peripheral blood. The chain uses TRBV28 and TRBJ1-1; D possibly corresponds to TRBD1 (5 bases). This CDR3 reads CASSPTTGPDEAFF. The CDR3 bases are TGTGCCAGCAGTCCCACAACAGGACCCGATGAAGCTTTCTTT.